This T cell receptor beta chain originates from a study of PD-L1 blockade in urothelial cancer. Across the study: Atezolizumab, begun by patients in about 2014, was given at 1,200 mg intravenously every 3 weeks. There were a median of approximately 150,000 T cells in blood samples.

V trimming: 4 bases; J trimming: 10 bases; junction bases outside the gene matches: 8. This CDR3 is built from 14 residues. Germline CDR1 reads SGHDT; CDR2 reads YYEEEE. Each PCR received spiked synthetic TCR analog templates. The table came from immunoSEQ multiplex PCR; TCRdb's copy has only in-frame clones and leaves some out. The profile shows more than 55,000 clones, approximately 86% of them singletons. Individual patients had between 1 and 8 samples, taken pretreatment and on-treatment. This clonotype was sampled from a man aged 50-59 years with urothelial cancer. The material was PBMCs, obtained around atezolizumab (anti-PD-L1) treatment. This rearrangement joins TRBV5-6 to TRBJ2-3; 11 nucleotides match TRBD2. CDR3 region: CASSEGLAATSQYF. The CDR3 coding sequence is TGTGCCAGCAGCGAGGGACTAGCGGCCACCTCGCAGTATTTT. Full variable domain (missing parts from reference TRBV5-6 and TRBJ2-3): DAGVTQSPTHLIKTRGQQVTLRCSPKSGHDTVSWYQQALGQGPQFIFQYYEEEERQRGNFPDRFSGHQFPNYSSELNVNALLLGDSALYLCASSEGLAATSQYFGPGTRLTVL.